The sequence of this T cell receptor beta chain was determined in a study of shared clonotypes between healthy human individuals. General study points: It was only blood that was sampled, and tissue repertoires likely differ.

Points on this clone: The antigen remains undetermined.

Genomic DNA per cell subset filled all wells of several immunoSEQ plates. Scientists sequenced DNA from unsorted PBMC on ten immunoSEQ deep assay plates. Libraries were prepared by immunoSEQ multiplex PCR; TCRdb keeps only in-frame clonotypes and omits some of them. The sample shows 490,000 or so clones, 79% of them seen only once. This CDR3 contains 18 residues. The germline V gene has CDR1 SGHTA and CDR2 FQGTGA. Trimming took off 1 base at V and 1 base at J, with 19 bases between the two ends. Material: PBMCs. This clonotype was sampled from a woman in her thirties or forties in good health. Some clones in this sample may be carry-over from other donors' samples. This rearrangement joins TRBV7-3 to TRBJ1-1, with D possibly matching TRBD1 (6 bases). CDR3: CASSLRGPGRGSNTEAFF. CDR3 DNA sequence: TGTGCCAGCAGCTTAAGGGGGCCAGGGAGAGGTTCGAACACTGAAGCTTTCTTT.